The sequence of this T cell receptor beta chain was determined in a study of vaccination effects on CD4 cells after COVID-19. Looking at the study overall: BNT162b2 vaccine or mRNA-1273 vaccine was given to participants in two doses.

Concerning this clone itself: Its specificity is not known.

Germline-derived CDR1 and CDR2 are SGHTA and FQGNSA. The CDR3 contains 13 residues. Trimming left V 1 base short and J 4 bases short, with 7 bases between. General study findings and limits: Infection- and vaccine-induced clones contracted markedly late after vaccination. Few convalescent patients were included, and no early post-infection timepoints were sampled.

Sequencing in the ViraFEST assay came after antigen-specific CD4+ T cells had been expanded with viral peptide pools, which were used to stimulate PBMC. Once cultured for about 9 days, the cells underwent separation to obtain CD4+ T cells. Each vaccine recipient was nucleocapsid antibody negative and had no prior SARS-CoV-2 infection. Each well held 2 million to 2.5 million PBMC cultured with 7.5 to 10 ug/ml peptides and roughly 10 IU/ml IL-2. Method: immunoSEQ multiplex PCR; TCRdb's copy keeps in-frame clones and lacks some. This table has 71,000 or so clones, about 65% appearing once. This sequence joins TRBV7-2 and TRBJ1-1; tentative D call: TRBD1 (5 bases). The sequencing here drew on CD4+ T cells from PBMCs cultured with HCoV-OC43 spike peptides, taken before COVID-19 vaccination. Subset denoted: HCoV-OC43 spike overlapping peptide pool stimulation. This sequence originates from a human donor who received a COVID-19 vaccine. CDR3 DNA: TGTGCCAGCAGCTTAGGGACAACCACTGAAGCTTTCTTT. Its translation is CASSLGTTTEAFF.